Detailed here is one T cell receptor (beta chain). Its target is not known. Using immunoSEQ multiplex PCR, the repertoire was profiled, and TCRdb retains in-frame clones only, with some absent. The sample lists some 110,000 clones; over 90% were seen once. These data originate in a study of cytomegalovirus exposure and HLA in healthy donors. Findings and caveats of the study: The study flagged some 170 TCR beta chains as cytomegalovirus-associated. A subsequent analysis found that TCR clusters from the first cohort also tended to co-occur in the 90 to 150 validation repertoires, with approximately 95% of cluster scores above 0. Usually a TCR sequence was rare, but some public TCRs were found in many donors. In vitro data verified a few CMV-associated chains as specific for CMV antigens.

The CDR3 sequence is 14 residues long. The ends were cut back, 0 bases at V and 3 bases at J, with 8 bases in the middle. Germline V gene data show CDR1 as MGHRA and CDR2 as YSYEKL. The origin of this receptor is a woman aged 18-30 years in good health and CMV-seronegative. Sequencing was done on a sample of PBMCs. The rearrangement links TRBV4-1 to TRBJ2-5, with D perhaps TRBD1 (6 bases). The CDR3, as DNA: TGCGCCAGCAGCCAAGAGCCAGGGGAAGAGACCCAGTACTTC. This gives the protein CASSQEPGEETQYF.